The 5 T cell receptor beta chains below come from one sample, sequenced in a study of blood T cell repertoires in COVID-19. Only in-frame clones appear in the TCRdb table, and some are missing; sequencing was by immunoSEQ multiplex PCR. The sample contains 200,000 to 250,000 clones, 88% of which appear only once. Sequencing input: peripheral blood. Receptors were obtained from an older woman with acute or convalescent COVID-19.

The rearrangement uses TRBV7-2 and TRBJ2-1, with TRBD2 as a possible D gene (5 bases). The V end was cut by 1 base, the J end by 8 bases, with 15 bases between. The CDR3 totals 15 residues. The V gene's germline CDR1 is SGHTA and CDR2 FQGNSA. In DNA form, the CDR3 reads TGTGCCAGCAGCTTAGAACTAGTTTTTGGGTATGAGCAGTTCTTC. Its translation is CASSLELVFGYEQFF.

The V and J genes are TRBV6-2 or TRBV6-3 and TRBJ1-1, with 7 bases matching TRBD1. Germline loops: CDR1 MNHEY, CDR2 SVGEGT. The CDR3 runs to 16 residues. With V trimmed by 2 bases and J by 0 bases, 6 bases remained unmatched. In DNA, the CDR3 is TGTGCCAGCAGTTACAATCTCGACAGGGTGAACACTGAAGCTTTCTTT. It specifies CASSYNLDRVNTEAFF.

The V call is TRBV15, the J call TRBJ1-2; possible D gene TRBD1, 5 bases. Germline V lookup: CDR1 LNHNV, CDR2 YYDKDF (reference sequence). The CDR3 sequence is 12 residues long. V was cut by 0 bases and J by 8 bases, with 7 bases left in between. The CDR3 loop is CATSRDRVGYTF. The CDR3 bases are TGTGCCACCAGCAGAGACAGGGTAGGCTACACCTTC.

There are a few counts of this clone. The V and J genes are TRBV15 and TRBJ1-5; TRBD1 matches 11 bases. V lost 5 bases and J lost 5; bases outside the gene matches: 8. This CDR3 spans 16 amino acids. Germline-derived CDR1 and CDR2 are LNHNV and YYDKDF (reference sequence). The CDR3 DNA is TGTGCCACCAGCGGGTGGGGACAGGGGGTATATCAGCCCCAGCATTTT. It translates to CATSGWGQGVYQPQHF.

This clone has a handful of counts. The CDR3 coding sequence is TGCAGTGCTAGTACTAGCGGGGGGGCCTTTCGGGAGCAGTATTTT. Translating gives CSASTSGGAFREQYF. This sequence joins TRBV20-1 and TRBJ2-3; 13 nucleotides align to TRBD2. The CDR3 runs 15 residues. V shed 3 bases and J 11 bases; nucleotides not matched to a gene: 11. The V gene's germline CDR1 is DFQATT and CDR2 SNEGSKA (reference sequence).